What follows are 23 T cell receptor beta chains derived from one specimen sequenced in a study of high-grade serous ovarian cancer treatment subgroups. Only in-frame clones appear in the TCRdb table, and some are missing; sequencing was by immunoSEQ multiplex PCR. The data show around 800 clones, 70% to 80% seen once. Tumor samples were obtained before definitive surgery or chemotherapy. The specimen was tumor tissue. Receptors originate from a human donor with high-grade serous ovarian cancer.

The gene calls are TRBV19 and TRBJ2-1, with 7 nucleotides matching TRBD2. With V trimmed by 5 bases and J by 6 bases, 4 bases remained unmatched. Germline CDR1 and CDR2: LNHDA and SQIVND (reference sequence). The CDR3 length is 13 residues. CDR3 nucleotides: TGTGCCAGTAGTGTTACTAGCGTCAATGAGCAGTTCTTC. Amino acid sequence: CASSVTSVNEQFF.

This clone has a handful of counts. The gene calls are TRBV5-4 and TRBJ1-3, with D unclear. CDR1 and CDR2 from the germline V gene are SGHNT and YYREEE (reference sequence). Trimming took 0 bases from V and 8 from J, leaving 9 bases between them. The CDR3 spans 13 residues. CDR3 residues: CASSLGPGDTIYF. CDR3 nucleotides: TGTGCCAGCAGCTTGGGGCCCGGGGACACCATATATTTT.

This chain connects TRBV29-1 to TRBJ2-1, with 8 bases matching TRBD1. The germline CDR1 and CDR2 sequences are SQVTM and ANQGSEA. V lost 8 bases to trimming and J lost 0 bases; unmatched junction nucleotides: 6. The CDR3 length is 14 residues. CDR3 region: CSSIGQGSYNEQFF. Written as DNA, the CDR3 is TGCAGCTCAATTGGACAGGGCTCCTACAATGAGCAGTTCTTC.

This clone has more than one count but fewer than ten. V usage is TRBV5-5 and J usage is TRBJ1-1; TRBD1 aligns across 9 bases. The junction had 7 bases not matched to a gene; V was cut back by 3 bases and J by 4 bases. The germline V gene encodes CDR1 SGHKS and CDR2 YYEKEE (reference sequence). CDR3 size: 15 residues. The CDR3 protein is CASSSGTGSGTEAFF. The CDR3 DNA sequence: TGTGCCAGCAGCTCAGGGACAGGGTCTGGCACTGAAGCTTTCTTT.

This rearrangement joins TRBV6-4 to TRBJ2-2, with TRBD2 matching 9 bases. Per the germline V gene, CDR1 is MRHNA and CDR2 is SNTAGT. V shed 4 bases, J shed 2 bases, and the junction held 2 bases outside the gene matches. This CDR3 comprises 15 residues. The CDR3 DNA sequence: TGTGCCAGCAGTGCTAGCGGGACCAACACCGGGGAGCTGTTTTTT. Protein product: CASSASGTNTGELFF.

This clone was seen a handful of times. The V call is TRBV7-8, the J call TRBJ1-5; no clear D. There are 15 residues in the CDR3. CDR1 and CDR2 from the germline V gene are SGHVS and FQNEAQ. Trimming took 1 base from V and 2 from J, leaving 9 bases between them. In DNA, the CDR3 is TGTGCCAGCAGCTTAGAACGCGGGGGCAATCAGCCCCAGCATTTT. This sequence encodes CASSLERGGNQPQHF.

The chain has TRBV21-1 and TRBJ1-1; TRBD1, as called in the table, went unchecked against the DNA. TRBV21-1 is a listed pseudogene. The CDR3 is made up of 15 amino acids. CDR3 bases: TGTGCCAGCAGCAAAGAGGACAGGGGGATCACTGAAGCTTTCTTT. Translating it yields CASSKEDRGITEAFF.

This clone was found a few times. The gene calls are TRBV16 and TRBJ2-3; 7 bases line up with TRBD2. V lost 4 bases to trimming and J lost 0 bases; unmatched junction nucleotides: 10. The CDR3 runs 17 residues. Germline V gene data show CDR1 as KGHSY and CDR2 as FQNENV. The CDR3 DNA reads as TGTGCCAGCAGCCCAACTTTTCGTAGCGGGAGCACAGATACGCAGTATTTT. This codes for CASSPTFRSGSTDTQYF.

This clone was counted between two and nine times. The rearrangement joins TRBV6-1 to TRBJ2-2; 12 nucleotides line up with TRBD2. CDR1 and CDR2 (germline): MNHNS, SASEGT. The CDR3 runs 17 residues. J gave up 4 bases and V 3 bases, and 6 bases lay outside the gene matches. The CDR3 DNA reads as TGTGCCAGCAGTGACGGGACTAGCGGGCACTTCACCGGGGAGCTGTTTTTT. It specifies CASSDGTSGHFTGELFF.

Here the CDR3 reads CASSLPVEQFF. DNA of the CDR3: TGTGCCAGCAGCCTTCCTGTTGAGCAGTTCTTC. The chain employs TRBV7-9 and TRBJ2-1; no definite D call. The CDR3 spans 11 residues. The germline CDR1 and CDR2 sequences are SEHNR and FQNEAQ (reference sequence). V lost 5 bases and J lost 9, with 8 bases in between.

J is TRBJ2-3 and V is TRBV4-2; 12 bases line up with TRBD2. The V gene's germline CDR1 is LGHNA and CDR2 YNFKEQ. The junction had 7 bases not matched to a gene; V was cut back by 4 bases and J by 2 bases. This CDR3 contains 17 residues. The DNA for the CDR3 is TGTGCCAGCAGCCCCCGGACTAGCGGGACACCCACAGATACGCAGTATTTT. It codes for CASSPRTSGTPTDTQYF.

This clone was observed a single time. Written as DNA, the CDR3 is TGTGCCAGCAGACGCCTGGCGGAGCAGTACTTC. It yields the protein CASRRLAEQYF. The chain couples TRBV6-9 to TRBJ2-7; D is unresolved. Germline CDR1 and CDR2: MNHGY and SVAAGI. Trimming removed 6 bases at V and 7 bases at J, with 10 bases between. The CDR3 has 11 amino acids.

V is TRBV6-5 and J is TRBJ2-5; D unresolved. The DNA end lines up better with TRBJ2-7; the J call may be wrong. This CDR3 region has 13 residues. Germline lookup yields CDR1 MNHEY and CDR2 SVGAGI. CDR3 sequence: CASSYRLVGEQYF. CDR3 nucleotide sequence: TGTGCCAGCAGTTACCGGTTGGTCGGCGAGCAGTACTTC.

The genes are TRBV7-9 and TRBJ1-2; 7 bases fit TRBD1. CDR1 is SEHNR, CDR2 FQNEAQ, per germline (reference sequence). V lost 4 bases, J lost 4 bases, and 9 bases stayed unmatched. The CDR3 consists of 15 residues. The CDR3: CASSSETGRGYGYTF. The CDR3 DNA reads TGTGCCAGCAGCTCCGAGACAGGGCGAGGCTATGGCTACACCTTC.

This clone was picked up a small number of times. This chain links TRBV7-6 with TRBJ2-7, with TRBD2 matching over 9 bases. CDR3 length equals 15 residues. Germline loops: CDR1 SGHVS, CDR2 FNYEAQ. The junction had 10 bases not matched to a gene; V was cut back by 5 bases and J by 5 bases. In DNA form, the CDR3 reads TGTGCCAGCAGCCCCCAGCCTAGCGGGACTGACGAGCAGTACTTC. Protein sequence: CASSPQPSGTDEQYF.

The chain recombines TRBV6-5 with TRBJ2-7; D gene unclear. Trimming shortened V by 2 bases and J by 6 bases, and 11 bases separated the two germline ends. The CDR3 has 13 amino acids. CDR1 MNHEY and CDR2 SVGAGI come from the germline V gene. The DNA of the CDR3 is TGTGCCAGCAGTTACCGGTTGGTCGGCGAGCAGTACTTC. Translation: CASSYRLVGEQYF.

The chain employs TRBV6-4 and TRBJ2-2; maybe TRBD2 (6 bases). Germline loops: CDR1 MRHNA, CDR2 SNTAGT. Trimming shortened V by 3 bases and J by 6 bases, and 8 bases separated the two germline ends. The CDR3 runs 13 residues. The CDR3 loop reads CASSERDAGELFF. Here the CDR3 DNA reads TGTGCCAGCAGTGAGCGGGACGCCGGGGAGCTGTTTTTT.

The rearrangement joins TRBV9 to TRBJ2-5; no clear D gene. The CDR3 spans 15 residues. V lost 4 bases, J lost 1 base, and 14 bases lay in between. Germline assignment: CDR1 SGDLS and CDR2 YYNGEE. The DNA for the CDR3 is TGTGCCAGCAGCCCCCGTCGGACGTCCCAAGAGACCCAGTACTTC. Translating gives CASSPRRTSQETQYF.

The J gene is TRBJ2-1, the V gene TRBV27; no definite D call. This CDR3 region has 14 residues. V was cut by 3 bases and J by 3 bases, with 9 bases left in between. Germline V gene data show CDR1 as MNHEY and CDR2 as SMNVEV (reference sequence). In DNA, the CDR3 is TGTGCCAGCAGTTTGGGCGGACGCTACAATGAGCAGTTCTTC. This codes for CASSLGGRYNEQFF.

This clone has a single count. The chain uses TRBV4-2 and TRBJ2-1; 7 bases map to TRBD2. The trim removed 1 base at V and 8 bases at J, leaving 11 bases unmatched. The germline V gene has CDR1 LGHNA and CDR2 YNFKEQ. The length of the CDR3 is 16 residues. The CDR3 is CASSQASAGVPDEQFF. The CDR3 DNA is TGTGCCAGCAGCCAAGCGTCTGCGGGAGTCCCCGATGAGCAGTTCTTC.

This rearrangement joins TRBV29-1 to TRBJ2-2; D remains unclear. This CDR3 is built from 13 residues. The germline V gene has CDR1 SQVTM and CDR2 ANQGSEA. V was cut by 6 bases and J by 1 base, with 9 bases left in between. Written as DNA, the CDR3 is TGCAGCGTCTCCTCGGGGAACACCGGGGAGCTGTTTTTT. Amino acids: CSVSSGNTGELFF.

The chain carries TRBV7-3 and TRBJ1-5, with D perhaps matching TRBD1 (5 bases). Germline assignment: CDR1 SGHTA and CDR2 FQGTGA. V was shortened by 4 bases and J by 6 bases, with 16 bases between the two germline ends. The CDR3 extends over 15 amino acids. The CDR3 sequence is CASSSFQGPSQPQHF. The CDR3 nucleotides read TGTGCCAGCAGCTCTTTTCAGGGTCCATCTCAGCCCCAGCATTTT.

CDR3 coding DNA: TGTGCCAGCAGTGACCCCCTACAAGAGACCCAGTACTTC. This codes for CASSDPLQETQYF. The chain combines TRBV25-1 with TRBJ2-5; D ambiguous. Germline V gene data show CDR1 as MGHDK and CDR2 as SYGVNS. This CDR3 is built from 13 residues. Deletions cut 3 bases from V and 2 bases from J, with 7 bases between.